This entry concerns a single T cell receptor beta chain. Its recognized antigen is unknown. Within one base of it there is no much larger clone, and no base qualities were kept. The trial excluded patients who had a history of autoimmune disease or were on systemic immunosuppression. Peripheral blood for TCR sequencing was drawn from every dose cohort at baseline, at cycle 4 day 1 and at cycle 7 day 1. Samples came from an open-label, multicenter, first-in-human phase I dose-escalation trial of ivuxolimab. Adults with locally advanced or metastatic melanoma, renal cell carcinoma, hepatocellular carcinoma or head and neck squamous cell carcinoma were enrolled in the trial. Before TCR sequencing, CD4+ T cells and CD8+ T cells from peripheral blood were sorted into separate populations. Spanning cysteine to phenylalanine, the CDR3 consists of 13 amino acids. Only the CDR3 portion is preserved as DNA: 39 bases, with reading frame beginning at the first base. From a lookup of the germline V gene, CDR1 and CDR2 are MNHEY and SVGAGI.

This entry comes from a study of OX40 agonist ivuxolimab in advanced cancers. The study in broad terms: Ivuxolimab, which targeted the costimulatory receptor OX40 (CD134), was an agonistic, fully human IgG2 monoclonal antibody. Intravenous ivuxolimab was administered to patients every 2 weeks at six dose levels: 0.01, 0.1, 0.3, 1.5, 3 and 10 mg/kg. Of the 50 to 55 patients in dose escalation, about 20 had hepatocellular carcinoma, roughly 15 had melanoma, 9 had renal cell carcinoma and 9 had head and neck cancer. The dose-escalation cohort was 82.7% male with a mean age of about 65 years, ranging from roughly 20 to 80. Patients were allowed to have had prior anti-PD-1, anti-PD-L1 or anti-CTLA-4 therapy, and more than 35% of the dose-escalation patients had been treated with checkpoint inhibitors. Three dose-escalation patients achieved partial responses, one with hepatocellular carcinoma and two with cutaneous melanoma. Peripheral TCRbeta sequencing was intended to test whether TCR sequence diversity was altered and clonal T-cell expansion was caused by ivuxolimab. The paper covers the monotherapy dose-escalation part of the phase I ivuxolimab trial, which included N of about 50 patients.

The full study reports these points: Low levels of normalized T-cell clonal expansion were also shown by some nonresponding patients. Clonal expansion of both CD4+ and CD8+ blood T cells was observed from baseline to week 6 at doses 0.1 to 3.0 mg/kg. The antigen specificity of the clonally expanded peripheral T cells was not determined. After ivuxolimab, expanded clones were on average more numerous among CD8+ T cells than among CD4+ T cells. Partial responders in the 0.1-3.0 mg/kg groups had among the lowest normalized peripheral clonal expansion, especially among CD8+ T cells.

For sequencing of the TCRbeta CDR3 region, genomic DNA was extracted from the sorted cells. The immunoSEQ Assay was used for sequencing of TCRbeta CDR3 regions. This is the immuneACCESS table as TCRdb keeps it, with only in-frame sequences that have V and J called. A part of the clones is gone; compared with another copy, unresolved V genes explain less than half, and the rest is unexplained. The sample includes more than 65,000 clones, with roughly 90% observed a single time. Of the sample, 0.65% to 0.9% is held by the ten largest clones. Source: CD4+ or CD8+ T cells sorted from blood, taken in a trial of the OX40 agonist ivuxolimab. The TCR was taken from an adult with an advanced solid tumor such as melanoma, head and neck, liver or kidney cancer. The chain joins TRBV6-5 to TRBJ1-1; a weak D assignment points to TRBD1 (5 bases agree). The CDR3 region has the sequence CVTARGMDTEAFF. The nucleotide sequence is TGTGTGACGGCGAGGGGAATGGACACTGAAGCTTTCTTT.